The 25 T cell receptor beta chains below were found in one sample sequenced in a study of shared clonotypes between healthy human individuals. This table comes from immunoSEQ multiplex PCR, and its TCRdb copy is limited to in-frame clones, with some not included. The table shows about 1 million clones, with around 76% occurring only once. Sequenced material: memory CD4+ T cells sorted from blood. The subset here: CD45RA-negative fraction. The receptors come from a man between 18 and 29 years old in good health.

Regarding this clone: This specimen includes other DNA sequences encoding the same CDR3. The chain's CDR3 is CASSPPGEDTQYF. The CDR3 region has the DNA TGTGCCAGCTCACCACCCGGGGAAGATACGCAGTATTTT. The chain couples TRBV18 to TRBJ2-3; maybe TRBD2 (5 bases). CDR1 and CDR2 (germline): KGHSH, LQKENI. Deletions cut 0 bases from V and 5 bases from J, with 6 bases between. The CDR3 length is 13 residues.

This clone is a singleton in its sample. This chain links TRBV11-2 with TRBJ2-5; D not certain. V was shortened by 0 bases and J by 1 base, with 15 bases between the two germline ends. From germline, CDR1 is SGHAT and CDR2 FQNNGV. The CDR3 spans 17 residues. CDR3 in DNA: TGTGCCAGCAGCTTAGATGGTGCGGCTAACCTCCAAGAGACCCAGTACTTC. Encoded protein: CASSLDGAANLQETQYF.

The chain combines TRBV6-6 with TRBJ2-2; D might be TRBD1 (6 bases). This CDR3 comprises 14 residues. The V gene lost 9 bases and the J gene lost 0 bases, with 11 bases spanning the gap. Germline V gene sequence: CDR1 MNHNY, CDR2 SVGAGI (reference sequence). CDR3 nucleotides: TGTGCCAGTAATACAGGGCCGAACACCGGGGAGCTGTTTTTT. Its protein product is CASNTGPNTGELFF.

This clone was observed a few times. This chain links TRBV6-5 with TRBJ1-2, with 7 nucleotides matching TRBD1. Losses at the gene ends were 6 bases for V and 6 bases for J; bases not matched to a gene: 10. The CDR3 has 14 residues. Germline CDR1 is MNHEY and CDR2 is SVGAGI. This CDR3 is CASRRLTGFDGYTF. CDR3 coding DNA: TGTGCCAGCAGACGCCTGACAGGGTTCGATGGCTACACCTTC.

V is TRBV19 and J is TRBJ1-5, with D maybe TRBD1 (6 bases). CDR3 length equals 15 residues. CDR1 and CDR2 from the germline V gene are LNHDA and SQIVND (reference sequence). V was shortened by 7 bases and J by 0 bases, with 13 bases between the two germline ends. The CDR3 DNA is TGTGCCAGTAACACAGGGTCCTATAGCAATCAGCCCCAGCATTTT. Residues: CASNTGSYSNQPQHF.

The V call is TRBV11-3, the J call TRBJ2-1, with D perhaps TRBD2 (7 bases). V lost 2 bases and J 0 bases, leaving 8 bases between the germline ends. From germline, CDR1 is SGHNT and CDR2 YENEEA. There are 15 residues in the CDR3. This CDR3 is CASSLRGASYNEQFF. CDR3 nucleotide sequence: TGTGCCAGCAGCTTACGGGGGGCCTCCTACAATGAGCAGTTCTTC.

The V gene is TRBV7-3, the J gene TRBJ2-7, with D possibly being TRBD1 or TRBD2 (5 bases each). CDR3 size: 15 residues. Germline V CDR1 and CDR2: SGHTA, FQGTGA. Trimming removed 1 base at V and 3 bases at J, with 13 bases between. CDR3 region: CASSLIGGQDYEQYF. CDR3 bases: TGTGCCAGCAGCTTAATAGGAGGACAAGACTACGAGCAGTACTTC.

This clone was counted between two and nine times. The V and J genes are TRBV7-9 and TRBJ2-7; D unresolved. Germline CDR1 and CDR2: SEHNR and FQNEAQ (reference sequence). V gave up 3 bases and J gave up 4 bases, with 13 bases separating them. This CDR3 is built from 14 residues. CDR3 in amino acids: CASSFSNRIYEQYF. The CDR3 bases are TGTGCCAGCAGCTTCTCGAATCGGATTTACGAGCAGTACTTC. The full variable domain, rest sourced from reference TRBV7-9 and TRBJ2-7, is DTGVSQNPRHKITKRGQNVTFRCDPISEHNRLYWYRQTLGQGPEFLTYFQNEAQLEKSRLLSDRFSAERPKGSFSTLEIQRTEQGDSAMYLCASSFSNRIYEQYFGPGTRLTVT.

V usage is TRBV6-5 and J usage is TRBJ2-3; TRBD2 is a possible D gene (5 bases). This CDR3 comprises 14 residues. V lost 8 bases to trimming and J lost 10 bases, with 22 bases between them. Germline lookup yields CDR1 MNHEY and CDR2 SVGAGI. CDR3 amino acids: CASGRVAHEGAQYF. The DNA of the CDR3 is TGTGCCAGCGGCCGCGTAGCACATGAGGGTGCGCAGTATTTT.

This chain joins TRBV9 and TRBJ2-5; maybe TRBD2 (5 bases). Trimming pared 0 bases from V and 3 bases from J, leaving 9 bases between. In germline, CDR1 is SGDLS, CDR2 YYNGEE. The CDR3 has 14 residues. In DNA, the CDR3 is TGTGCCAGCAGCGTAGGTGGTAGCGAAGAGACCCAGTACTTC. This gives the protein CASSVGGSEETQYF.

This chain connects TRBV7-2 to TRBJ2-2; D unclear. The CDR3 contains 15 residues. Germline V lookup: CDR1 SGHTA, CDR2 FQGNSA. V lost 1 base and J 0 bases, leaving 6 bases between the germline ends. The CDR3 spells CASSLVASNTGELFF. CDR3 DNA sequence: TGTGCCAGCAGCTTAGTTGCGTCGAACACCGGGGAGCTGTTTTTT.

This rearrangement joins TRBV5-1 to TRBJ1-2, with 9 positions matching TRBD1. The CDR3 extends over 15 amino acids. Germline assignment: CDR1 SGHRS and CDR2 YFSETQ. V was pared by 6 bases and J by 2 bases, with 8 bases of the junction left unmatched. The CDR3 bases are TGCGCCAGCACCACAACCGGGACAGGGAACTATGGCTACACCTTC. This encodes CASTTTGTGNYGYTF.

CDR3 loop: CASSFPAGDTQYF. In DNA form, the CDR3 reads TGTGCCAGCAGTTTCCCGGCGGGGGATACGCAGTATTTT. This chain links TRBV6-1 with TRBJ2-3, with a weak D call TRBD2 (6 bases). This CDR3 has 13 amino acids. CDR1 is MNHNS and CDR2 is SASEGT in the germline V gene. Trimming shortened V by 5 bases and J by 6 bases, and 12 bases separated the two germline ends.

The genes are TRBV28 and TRBJ2-5, with 14 bases lining up with TRBD2. The germline gives CDR1 MDHEN, CDR2 SYDVKM. With V trimmed by 1 base and J by 7 bases, 8 bases remained unmatched. The CDR3 runs to 17 residues. CDR3 in DNA: TGTGCCAGCAGTTTATTAACGACTAGCGGGGGGGCCAGGACCCAGTACTTC. Amino acid sequence: CASSLLTTSGGARTQYF. Combining the CDR3 with reference TRBV28 and TRBJ2-5 gives the whole variable domain DVKVTQSSRYLVKRTGEKVFLECVQDMDHENMFWYRQDPGLGLRLIYFSYDVKMKEKGDIPEGYSVSREKKERFSLILESASTNQTSMYLCASSLLTTSGGARTQYFGPGTRLLVL.

The genes are TRBV5-1 and TRBJ1-4; TRBD1 matches 8 bases. CDR1 is SGHRS and CDR2 is YFSETQ in the germline V gene. The CDR3 spans 16 residues. V was clipped by 4 bases and J by 3 bases; unmatched bases: 8. CDR3 DNA sequence: TGCGCCAGCAGCCTCGACAGGGGAGGGCCTAATGAAAAACTGTTTTTT. Its translation: CASSLDRGGPNEKLFF.

This chain links TRBV28 with TRBJ1-5; the match to TRBD1 covers 9 bases. The CDR3 is made up of 15 amino acids. The germline gives CDR1 MDHEN, CDR2 SYDVKM. V dropped 5 bases and J dropped 2; count of bases not matched to a gene: 4. DNA of the CDR3: TGTGCCAGCAGTAGGACAGGGGACCGCAATCAGCCCCAGCATTTT. As protein: CASSRTGDRNQPQHF.

This clone was seen more than once but under ten times. The chain carries TRBV7-9 and TRBJ2-1, with D hard to call. V was clipped by 5 bases and J by 8 bases, with 16 bases between them. CDR3 length: 14 residues. In germline, CDR1 is SEHNR, CDR2 FQNEAQ (reference sequence). Written as DNA, the CDR3 is TGTGCCAGCAGCCCCTTTTTACTGATGGATGAGCAGTTCTTC. It specifies CASSPFLLMDEQFF.

The chain is built from TRBV28 and TRBJ2-7; D remains ambiguous. This CDR3 contains 14 residues. V was shortened by 7 bases and J by 4 bases, with 17 bases between the two germline ends. Germline CDR1 MDHEN, CDR2 SYDVKM. The DNA of the CDR3 is TGTGCCAGCACCCCGTCGGGTGGGGTATACGAGCAGTACTTC. It encodes CASTPSGGVYEQYF.

The genes are TRBV27 and TRBJ2-5, with D perhaps matching TRBD2 (6 bases). Germline-derived CDR1 and CDR2 are MNHEY and SMNVEV (reference sequence). The CDR3 extends over 13 amino acids. Trimming stripped 3 bases from V and 5 bases from J, with 10 bases between. The CDR3 reads CASSFAGRETQYF. The DNA for the CDR3 is TGTGCCAGCAGTTTCGCGGGGCGGGAGACCCAGTACTTC.

This clone was picked up many times. The V and J genes are TRBV12-2 and TRBJ1-2. TRBV12-2 is listed as a pseudogene. This CDR3 region has 13 residues. The CDR3 loop reads CASRLRVPYGYTF. The CDR3 DNA reads TGTGCAAGTCGCTTGAGGGTTCCCTATGGCTACACCTTC.

CDR3 sequence (DNA): TGCGCCAGCAGCTTCGGACAGGGAGGCCCTGGGGCCAACGTCCTGACTTTC. This encodes CASSFGQGGPGANVLTF. The rearrangement links TRBV5-1 to TRBJ2-6; 8 bases fit TRBD1. The trim removed 2 bases at V and 2 bases at J, leaving 6 bases unmatched. This CDR3 comprises 17 residues. Germline V CDR1 and CDR2: SGHRS, YFSETQ.

The CDR3 coding sequence is TGTGCCATCAGTGATAGGCTAGCGGGGCAGGAGACCCAGTACTTC. Translated, it gives CAISDRLAGQETQYF. The chain employs TRBV10-3 and TRBJ2-5; 9 nucleotides agree with TRBD2. Trimming took 3 bases from V and 5 from J; bases not matched to a gene: 7. Germline V CDR1 and CDR2: ENHRY, SYGVKD. The CDR3 length is 15 residues.

Only one count was recorded for this clone. The rearrangement uses TRBV19 and TRBJ2-1; 12 bases align to TRBD2. The CDR3 consists of 15 residues. J gave up 9 bases and V 1 base, and 4 bases lay outside the gene matches. The germline gives CDR1 LNHDA, CDR2 SQIVND (reference sequence). The chain's CDR3 is CASSIGTSGKGEQFF. The CDR3 DNA reads TGTGCCAGTAGTATAGGGACTAGCGGGAAGGGTGAGCAGTTCTTC.

This clone was recorded once. CDR3 coding DNA: TGTGCCAGCAGCCGGGCCCTTGCAATTCGCGAGACCCAGTACTTC. It translates to CASSRALAIRETQYF. The chain links TRBV9 to TRBJ2-5; D not certain. The CDR3 covers 15 residues. V was trimmed by 4 bases and J by 5 bases, leaving 18 bases between them. The germline CDR1 and CDR2 sequences are SGDLS and YYNGEE.

This chain uses TRBV5-1 with TRBJ1-5, with a weak D call TRBD1 (6 bases). In germline, CDR1 is SGHRS, CDR2 YFSETQ. The CDR3 contains 15 residues. The V end was cut by 4 bases, the J end by 3 bases, with 14 bases between. The CDR3 DNA is TGCGCCAGCAGCCCCTTAGGGGGGCCCAATCAGCCCCAGCATTTT. It translates to CASSPLGGPNQPQHF. The full variable domain, rest sourced from reference TRBV5-1 and TRBJ1-5, is KAGVTQTPRYLIKTRGQQVTLSCSPISGHRSVSWYQQTPGQGLQFLFEYFSETQRNKGNFPGRFSGRQFSNSRSEMNVSTLELGDSALYLCASSPLGGPNQPQHFGDGTRLSIL.